These 18 T cell receptor beta chains were sequenced from one sample in a study of T-cell reconstitution after alpha-beta-depleted transplantation in children. Unique molecular identifiers were used in preparing the TCRbeta library. TCRdb ran MiXCR on the PCR reads and lists one entry per CDR3 protein. This sample has around 680,000 distinct CDR3 sequences, with 16% found just once. This sample comprised PBMCs from the stem cell graft donor, obtained from the stem cell graft. The receptors here all came from a human donor who donated a stem cell graft to a child with acute myeloid leukemia.

This clonotype was seen more than once but under ten times. The V call is TRBV20-1, the J call TRBJ1-1; D is unclear. The CDR3 loop spans 14 amino acids. V dropped 0 bases and J dropped 4 bases, with 12 bases sitting between them. Germline CDR1 reads DFQATT; CDR2 reads SNEGSKA (reference sequence). This CDR3 is CSARDPARSTEAFF. The CDR3 coding sequence is TGCAGTGCTAGAGATCCGGCCAGGTCCACTGAAGCTTTCTTT.

This clonotype was seen only a few times. The chain uses TRBV13 and TRBJ2-3; TRBD1 aligns across 10 bases. Germline values: CDR1 PRHDT, CDR2 FYEKMQ (reference sequence). Unmatched junction bases numbered 4, after V lost 1 base and J lost 6 bases. The CDR3 is 15 residues long. The CDR3 nucleotides read TGTGCCAGCAGCTTAGTTGGACAGGGGGGCGATACGCAGTATTTT. It yields the protein CASSLVGQGGDTQYF.

This clonotype was seen only once. The chain couples TRBV12-3 or TRBV12-4 to TRBJ2-7; unclear D gene. This CDR3 has 11 amino acids. V lost 8 bases and J 0 bases, leaving 5 bases between the germline ends. The CDR3 reads CASGISYEQYF. DNA for the CDR3: TGTGCCAGCGGTATCTCCTACGAGCAGTACTTC.

Ten or more counts support this clonotype. The gene calls are TRBV12-3 or TRBV12-4 and TRBJ2-1; D may be TRBD2 (7 bases). V was clipped by 6 bases and J by 2 bases, with 14 bases between them. The CDR3 extends over 15 amino acids. CDR3 protein: CASRLQGGAYNEQFF. As DNA, the CDR3 is TGTGCCAGCAGGCTTCAAGGGGGGGCCTACAATGAGCAGTTCTTC.

This chain uses TRBV12-3 or TRBV12-4 with TRBJ1-5; 9 nucleotides match TRBD1. The CDR3 totals 14 residues. V shed 6 bases and J 8 bases; nucleotides not matched to a gene: 8. CDR3 coding DNA: TGTGCCAGCAGACAGACAGGGGGAAGCGAGCCCCAGCATTTT. It encodes CASRQTGGSEPQHF.

The chain combines TRBV27 with TRBJ1-2; weak D call: TRBD1 (6 bases). CDR1 is MNHEY, CDR2 SMNVEV, per germline (reference sequence). Trimming removed 3 bases from V and 4 bases from J, with 18 bases in between. The CDR3 spans 16 residues. The DNA for the CDR3 is TGTGCCAGCAGTTTTTTCCCCCACAGGGAAGGCTATGGCTACACCTTC. This codes for CASSFFPHREGYGYTF.

The V and J genes are TRBV7-2 and TRBJ1-6; TRBD1 agrees at 7 bases. Germline V CDR1 and CDR2: SGHTA, FQGNSA. The CDR3 totals 17 residues. The V and J ends lost 6 bases and 7 bases, in that order; junction bases with no gene match: 15. The CDR3 DNA is TGTGCCAGCAGTCACACCGCCGGGACAGCCGAAAATTCACCCCTCCACTTT. The encoded protein is CASSHTAGTAENSPLHF.

DNA of the CDR3: TGCAGTGCTCGGGACAGGGCTCCGTCCGGGGAGCTGTTTTTT. It encodes CSARDRAPSGELFF. The rearrangement joins TRBV20-1 to TRBJ2-2; 9 positions agree with TRBD1. J was trimmed by 6 bases and V by 5 bases; bases with no gene match: 7. Germline lookup yields CDR1 DFQATT and CDR2 SNEGSKA (reference sequence). This CDR3 has 14 residues.

This clonotype appeared many times. This rearrangement joins TRBV6-5 to TRBJ2-1, with 7 bases that match TRBD1. V lost 6 bases, J lost 6 bases, and 8 bases stayed unmatched. The CDR3 runs 14 residues. The germline CDR1 and CDR2 sequences are MNHEY and SVGAGI. Here the CDR3 reads CASSLYGDSNEQFF. CDR3 sequence (DNA): TGTGCCAGCAGCCTTTACGGGGACAGCAATGAGCAGTTCTTC.

On this clonotype: Given a much more abundant clone one base away, this may be a read error. The rearrangement uses TRBV6-5 and TRBJ1-1, with D unclear. The germline gives CDR1 MNHEY, CDR2 SVGAGI. Between the trimmed V and J ends, which lost 8 bases and 5 bases, there was a span of 12 bases. This CDR3 has 12 residues. Written as DNA, the CDR3 is TGTGCCAGCGGCGGGATTTGGACTGAAGCTTTCTTT. Translating it yields CASGGIWTEAFF.

In its sample, this clonotype was seen a few times. The chain joins TRBV9 to TRBJ1-1; D ambiguous. V lost 3 bases to trimming and J lost 11 bases, with 17 bases between them. The CDR3 sequence is 13 residues long. The germline gives CDR1 SGDLS, CDR2 YYNGEE. The CDR3 DNA reads as TGTGCCAGCAGCGCCGATGATGGGATAGAGGCTTTCTTT. It codes for CASSADDGIEAFF.

This clonotype showed up many times. The chain joins TRBV5-5 to TRBJ2-7; no clear D. The CDR3 runs 14 residues. Trimming shortened V by 4 bases and J by 2 bases, and 13 bases separated the two germline ends. Germline V gene lookup returns CDR1 SGHKS and CDR2 YYEKEE (reference sequence). The CDR3 region has the DNA TGTGCCAGCAGCCCGGTCCGAGAACCCTACGAGCAGTACTTC. It encodes CASSPVREPYEQYF.

V gene TRBV7-2 combines with J gene TRBJ1-1; no clear D gene. CDR3 length: 11 amino acids. With 3 bases removed from V and 8 bases from J, the gap between germline ends came to 7 bases. Germline assignment: CDR1 SGHTA and CDR2 FQGNSA. The CDR3 nucleotides read TGTGCCAGCAGCTTTGTGTGGGAAGCTTTCTTT. Protein: CASSFVWEAFF.

The chain has TRBV29-1 and TRBJ2-6; no definite D call. Germline V gene sequence: CDR1 SQVTM, CDR2 ANQGSEA. This CDR3 region has 13 residues. The V end lost 5 bases, the J end lost 1 base, and 6 bases lay between the germline ends. In DNA form, the CDR3 reads TGCAGCGTTATTATTTCTGGGGCCAACGTCCTGACTTTC. The encoded protein is CSVIISGANVLTF.

This chain links TRBV6-1 with TRBJ2-2; 10 positions agree with TRBD1. Trimming took 5 bases from V and 4 from J; bases not matched to a gene: 4. The germline gives CDR1 MNHNS, CDR2 SASEGT. The CDR3 is 15 amino acids. The CDR3 DNA reads as TGTGCCAGCAGTCCGGGACAGGGGATCACCGGGGAGCTGTTTTTT. This codes for CASSPGQGITGELFF.

This chain links TRBV20-1 with TRBJ2-7; no firm D call. The length of the CDR3 is 16 residues. Germline V gene lookup returns CDR1 DFQATT and CDR2 SNEGSKA (reference sequence). Trimming took 0 bases from V and 3 from J, leaving 18 bases between them. In DNA, the CDR3 is TGCAGTGCTAGAGATCAACAGACGGCCGGCGGCTACGAGCAGTACTTC. Translation: CSARDQQTAGGYEQYF.

The chain combines TRBV7-9 with TRBJ2-1, with 11 bases that match TRBD2. CDR3 length: 17 amino acids. The trim removed 4 bases at V and 1 base at J, leaving 6 bases unmatched. Germline V lookup: CDR1 SEHNR, CDR2 FQNEAQ (reference sequence). CDR3 sequence reads: CASSYIAGGPSYNEQFF. CDR3 bases: TGTGCCAGCAGCTACATAGCGGGGGGGCCTTCCTACAATGAGCAGTTCTTC.

This clonotype showed up just a few times. This chain joins TRBV4-2 and TRBJ1-3, with D unclear. CDR3 length: 15 residues. V lost 3 bases, J lost 4 bases, and 13 bases lay in between. CDR1 LGHNA and CDR2 YNFKEQ come from the germline V gene. The CDR3 region has the DNA TGTGCCAGCAGCCAGGACCCGGGGAGAGGAAACACCATATATTTT. It encodes CASSQDPGRGNTIYF.